A single sample gave rise to the 7 T cell receptor beta chains below, sequenced in a study of cytotoxic CD8 clonotypes in ibrutinib-treated CLL. Some clones are missing from TCRdb's copy, which holds only in-frame ones; the method was immunoSEQ multiplex PCR. Here the sample spans about 160,000 clones, roughly four fifths being singletons. This material consisted of PBMCs, taken after 24 months of ibrutinib treatment. These receptors came from a human donor with chronic lymphocytic leukemia.

DNA of the CDR3: TGTGCCAGCTCACCAGGCGAGGGGAGTGGGTCACCCCTCCACTTT. This translates into CASSPGEGSGSPLHF. This chain joins TRBV18 and TRBJ1-6, with D possibly being TRBD1 (5 bases). The V and J ends lost 2 bases and 10 bases respectively, with 15 bases between them. Germline CDR1 reads KGHSH; CDR2 reads LQKENI. The CDR3 extends over 15 amino acids.

CDR3 in DNA: TGTGCCAGCAGACGAGGACAGGGTGGGTTTCAGCCCCAGCATTTT. This encodes CASRRGQGGFQPQHF. The V and J genes are TRBV7-2 and TRBJ1-5; TRBD1 agrees at 8 bases. Looked up from germline, CDR1 is SGHTA and CDR2 is FQGNSA. The CDR3 contains 15 residues. Germline trimming cut 6 bases from V and 6 bases from J; bases unmatched to any gene: 10.

The sample holds a few counts of this clone. CDR3 loop: CASSLGNTGELFF. Written as DNA, the CDR3 is TGCGCCAGCAGTCTGGGGAACACCGGGGAGCTGTTTTTT. The J gene is TRBJ2-2, the V gene TRBV4-1; D is undetermined. The CDR3 spans 13 residues. The germline V gene encodes CDR1 MGHRA and CDR2 YSYEKL. The V gene lost 6 bases and the J gene lost 1 base, with 6 bases spanning the gap.

This chain joins TRBV15 and TRBJ2-7; D call uncertain. Germline CDR1 reads LNHNV; CDR2 reads YYDKDF (reference sequence). Trimming stripped 0 bases from V and 0 bases from J, with 12 bases between. The CDR3 runs to 16 residues. CDR3 in amino acids: CATSRDGRNLSYEQYF. The CDR3, as DNA: TGTGCCACCAGCAGAGATGGTCGAAACCTCTCCTACGAGCAGTACTTC.

The V and J genes are TRBV7-2 and TRBJ2-2; D ambiguous. The CDR3 is 12 residues long. With 1 base removed from V and 8 bases from J, the gap between germline ends came to 5 bases. Per the germline V gene, CDR1 is SGHTA and CDR2 is FQGNSA. In DNA form, the CDR3 reads TGTGCCAGCAGCTTAGTCCCAGGGGAGCTGTTTTTT. It is translated as CASSLVPGELFF.

The rearrangement links TRBV6-5 to TRBJ2-1, with D unresolved. The V gene's germline CDR1 is MNHEY and CDR2 SVGAGI. The V end was cut by 2 bases, the J end by 4 bases, with 15 bases between. The CDR3 sequence is 16 residues long. The chain's CDR3 is CASSYTRRRSYNEQFF. The CDR3 bases are TGTGCCAGCAGTTACACCAGGCGGCGAAGTTACAATGAGCAGTTCTTC.

As DNA, the CDR3 is TGTGCCAGCAGCACTAGCGCGACTAGCACAGATACGCAGTATTTT. Amino acid sequence: CASSTSATSTDTQYF. This rearrangement joins TRBV5-4 to TRBJ2-3; 7 nucleotides match TRBD2. CDR1 is SGHNT, CDR2 YYREEE, per germline (reference sequence). The V and J ends lost 4 bases and 0 bases, in that order; junction bases with no gene match: 5. The CDR3 extends over 15 amino acids.